The clone carrying this T cell receptor (beta chain) was seen a few times. As yet, its antigen is unknown. The source of the sample is a study of post-analysis software for immune sequencing data. For the study at large: Relapsing-remitting, secondary progressive and progressive-relapsing forms of multiple sclerosis all featured among disease courses.

Study-level results: Multiple sclerosis was associated with a significant reduction in normalized Chao1 diversity relative to controls. Compared with controls, patients had more of 4 to 6 TRBV segments, including TRBV5-6, TRBV5-1 and TRBV20-1.

CDR1 and CDR2 (germline): SNHLY, FYNNEI. CDR3 length equals 14 residues. With V trimmed by 9 bases and J by 0 bases, 6 bases remained unmatched. cDNA libraries for TCR beta contained unique molecular identifiers. TCRdb fed the PCR reads into MiXCR, producing one record per CDR3 protein. Of hundreds of thousands of distinct CDR3 sequences listed, approximately 50% are singletons. This chain uses TRBV2 with TRBJ2-7; 9 nucleotides agree with TRBD1. The sample taken for sequencing was blood. The clonotype originates from a girl under 18 with multiple sclerosis. The DNA for the CDR3 is TGTGCCAGTAGACGGGACAGGGACTCCTACGAGCAGTACTTC. Its translation is CASRRDRDSYEQYF. Full variable domain (remainder filled in from reference TRBV2 and TRBJ2-7): EPEVTQTPSHQVTQMGQEVILRCVPISNHLYFYWYRQILGQKVEFLVSFYNNEISEKSEIFDDQFSVERPDGSNFTLKIRSTKLEDSAMYFCASRRDRDSYEQYFGPGTRLTVT.